This TCR beta chain was found in a study of monozygotic twins with cystic fibrosis. The CDR3 totals 14 residues. V was cut by 8 bases and J by 3 bases, with 11 bases left in between. CDR1 and CDR2 (germline): MNHEY, SVGAGI. Generated by immunoSEQ multiplex PCR, the TCRdb table keeps only in-frame clones and is missing some. The sample includes tens of thousands of clones, roughly 90% of them seen just once. The chain carries TRBV6-5 and TRBJ2-6, with D tentatively TRBD1 or TRBD2 (5 bases each). Sequencing used blood. The receptor's source is a girl aged 2 to 10 with cystic fibrosis. CDR3 sequence: CASCEGYGANVLTF. CDR3 in DNA: TGTGCCAGCTGCGAGGGGTATGGGGCCAACGTCCTGACTTTC.